A single sample gave rise to the 20 T cell receptor beta chains below, sequenced in a study of cytomegalovirus exposure and HLA in healthy donors (dated by TCRdb to 2015 to 2018). The protocol used for the library was the immunoSEQ multiplex PCR assay. For the multiplex PCR, a mixture combining 60 forward primers for TCR Vbeta segments and 13 reverse primers for TCR Jbeta segments was used. TCRdb holds this immuneACCESS table with in-frame rearrangements only. Some clones are missing; in checked studies, unresolved V genes explain under half, and the rest has no known cause. This sample lists around 180,000 clones; over 75% were detected once. Around 1.9% of the sample belongs to the ten largest clones. Sequencing was done on a sample of PBMCs. Source of these receptors: a man aged 18-30 years in good health and CMV-seronegative.

V gene TRBV7-3 combines with J gene TRBJ1-2, with D perhaps TRBD1 (5 bases). CDR1 is SGHTA, CDR2 FQGTGA, per germline. The CDR3 runs to 14 residues. Trimming shortened V by 6 bases and J by 4 bases, and 15 bases separated the two germline ends. The CDR3, as DNA: TGTGCCAGCAGGGCCGGGACTGGGAGCTATGGCTACACCTTC. As protein: CASRAGTGSYGYTF.

J is TRBJ1-1 and V is TRBV11-2; TRBD1 matches at 9 bases. The CDR3 is 16 residues long. CDR1 SGHAT and CDR2 FQNNGV come from the germline V gene. With V trimmed by 5 bases and J by 5 bases, 12 bases remained unmatched. The CDR3 nucleotides are TGTGCCAGCAGCCCCAGCAACGGGGACAGGGTGACTGAAGCTTTCTTT. Translating it yields CASSPSNGDRVTEAFF.

The chain joins TRBV4-3 to TRBJ2-1; 8 bases fit TRBD2. The germline V gene encodes CDR1 LGHNA and CDR2 YSLEER. CDR3 size: 17 residues. The trim removed 2 bases at V and 1 base at J, leaving 7 bases unmatched. CDR3 sequence: CASSQTSGGNSYNEQFF. The CDR3 region has the DNA TGCGCCAGCAGCCAAACCTCGGGAGGGAATTCCTACAATGAGCAGTTCTTC.

This clone was observed a few times. The genes are TRBV28 and TRBJ1-4; D gene ambiguous. The CDR3 extends over 14 amino acids. Germline-derived CDR1 and CDR2 are MDHEN and SYDVKM. V was trimmed by 2 bases and J by 1 base, leaving 5 bases between them. The DNA for the CDR3 is TGTGCCAGCAGTTTAGAGATAACTAATGAAAAACTGTTTTTT. Its translation: CASSLEITNEKLFF.

V and J are TRBV5-6 and TRBJ1-4; a possible D gene is TRBD1 (5 bases). Germline CDR1 and CDR2: SGHDT and YYEEEE. CDR3 length equals 14 residues. The germline V and J ends were trimmed by 3 bases and 8 bases, with 14 bases remaining between them. CDR3: CASSSVPGGEKLFF. The CDR3 nucleotides are TGTGCCAGCAGCTCGGTCCCGGGGGGAGAAAAACTGTTTTTT.

V is TRBV5-1 and J is TRBJ1-2; TRBD1 matches at 10 bases. CDR1 SGHRS and CDR2 YFSETQ come from the germline V gene. J lost 5 bases, V lost 4 bases, and 8 bases had no gene match. The CDR3 consists of 15 residues. The CDR3 sequence: CASSDRDRGRYGYTF. Here the CDR3 DNA reads TGCGCCAGCAGCGACCGGGACAGGGGTCGGTATGGCTACACCTTC.

This chain links TRBV19 with TRBJ1-2; 9 bases map to TRBD1. The V segment lost 3 bases and the J segment 8 bases; nucleotides outside the gene matches: 7. The CDR3 has 14 residues. CDR1 is LNHDA and CDR2 is SQIVND in the germline V gene (reference sequence). The CDR3 reads CASSIGGDRDGYTF. CDR3 coding DNA: TGTGCCAGTAGTATTGGTGGGGACAGGGACGGCTACACCTTC.

The chain joins TRBV2 to TRBJ2-5; TRBD2 matches at 9 bases. After removal of 6 bases from V and 3 bases from J, the junction contained 5 bases not matched to a gene. The CDR3 sequence is 14 residues long. Germline CDR1 is SNHLY and CDR2 is FYNNEI. The CDR3 sequence: CASRAGGAEETQYF. Here the CDR3 DNA reads TGTGCCAGCAGAGCGGGGGGCGCCGAAGAGACCCAGTACTTC.

The V gene is TRBV7-2, the J gene TRBJ2-5, with a weak D call TRBD1 (6 bases). The length of the CDR3 is 16 residues. The germline V and J ends were trimmed by 7 bases and 1 base, with 19 bases remaining between them. Germline loops: CDR1 SGHTA, CDR2 FQGNSA. DNA for the CDR3: TGTGCCAGCACCGAGACGGACAGACGATTCCAAGAGACCCAGTACTTC. This sequence encodes CASTETDRRFQETQYF. Based on the CDR3 plus reference TRBV7-2 and TRBJ2-5, the full variable domain is GAGVSQSPSNKVTEKGKDVELRCDPISGHTALYWYRQSLGQGLEFLIYFQGNSAPDKSGLPSDRFSAERTGGSVSTLTIQRTQQEDSAVYLCASTETDRRFQETQYFGPGTRLLVL.

V is TRBV4-1 and J is TRBJ2-1, with 8 bases fitting TRBD2. CDR3 length: 14 amino acids. V trimming: 4 bases; J trimming: 7 bases; junction bases outside the gene matches: 6. The germline V gene encodes CDR1 MGHRA and CDR2 YSYEKL. The CDR3, as DNA: TGCGCCAGCAGCCCCCCCCAGCGGGAGAATGAGCAGTTCTTC. Translated: CASSPPQRENEQFF.

Turning to this clone: A junction end diverges from the germline sequence, so it may reflect a read error. V and J are TRBV7-9 and TRBJ2-5; TRBD1 might be the D (6 bases). Germline CDR1 and CDR2: SEHNR and FQNEAQ (reference sequence). The CDR3 length is 16 residues. For the CDR3, the DNA is TGTTCCAGCAGCTTAAGCGTTTGGGGGCAGGGAGAGACCCAGTACTTC. Protein sequence: CSSSLSVWGQGETQYF.

CDR3 sequence reads: CASSVTSGFYNEQFF. The CDR3, as DNA: TGTGCCAGCAGCGTAACTAGCGGATTCTACAATGAGCAGTTCTTC. The chain carries TRBV9 and TRBJ2-1, with 8 bases aligning to TRBD2. Germline V CDR1 and CDR2: SGDLS, YYNGEE. With 1 base clipped from V and 3 bases from J, the junction kept 3 bases outside the gene matches. The CDR3 is 15 residues long.

This rearrangement joins TRBV19 to TRBJ1-1; TRBD1 matches 8 bases. V trimming: 2 bases; J trimming: 4 bases; junction bases outside the gene matches: 0. From germline, CDR1 is LNHDA and CDR2 SQIVND (reference sequence). This CDR3 has 13 residues. CDR3: CASSIQGATEAFF. CDR3 nucleotide sequence: TGTGCCAGTAGTATACAGGGGGCCACTGAAGCTTTCTTT.

The chain is built from TRBV7-6 and TRBJ1-1; possibly TRBD1 for D (6 bases). Between the trimmed V and J ends, which lost 4 bases and 7 bases, there was a span of 13 bases. From germline, CDR1 is SGHVS and CDR2 FNYEAQ. The length of the CDR3 is 13 residues. CDR3 amino acids: CASSSHRVGEAFF. The CDR3 DNA is TGTGCCAGCAGCTCACACAGGGTGGGTGAAGCTTTCTTT.

The chain carries TRBV25-1 and TRBJ1-2; D gene unclear. The CDR3 spans 17 residues. CDR1 MGHDK and CDR2 SYGVNS come from the germline V gene. Deletions cut 2 bases from V and 3 bases from J, with 19 bases between. The CDR3 protein is CASSESDSKVAYYGYTF. In DNA form, the CDR3 reads TGTGCCAGCAGTGAAAGTGATTCGAAAGTGGCTTACTATGGCTACACCTTC.

The chain links TRBV19 to TRBJ2-4, with TRBD1 matching 10 bases. The J segment lost 6 bases and the V segment lost 0 bases, leaving 11 bases of the junction unmatched. CDR1 and CDR2 from the germline V gene are LNHDA and SQIVND (reference sequence). The CDR3 runs to 18 residues. The DNA for the CDR3 is TGTGCCAGTAGTATAGATACCGGGACAGGGGTTCTGACAAACATTCAGTACTTC. Its translation is CASSIDTGTGVLTNIQYF.

This rearrangement joins TRBV19 to TRBJ1-6; no reliable D call. V lost 4 bases to trimming and J lost 8 bases, with 9 bases between them. CDR3 length: 13 residues. Germline V gene data show CDR1 as LNHDA and CDR2 as SQIVND (reference sequence). This CDR3 is CASSKVSDSPLHF. Here the CDR3 DNA reads TGTGCCAGTAGTAAGGTCAGCGATTCACCCCTCCACTTT.

This chain uses TRBV10-3 with TRBJ2-2; TRBD1 is a possible D gene (5 bases). The germline gives CDR1 ENHRY, CDR2 SYGVKD. Trimming cost V 7 bases and J 0 bases, with 9 bases left between them. CDR3 length: 14 amino acids. CDR3 nucleotide sequence: TGTGCCATCAAGACAGAGTCGAACACCGGGGAGCTGTTTTTT. Residues: CAIKTESNTGELFF.

To note about this clone: Mismatch with germline at one junction end may stem from a read error. The rearrangement uses TRBV7-7 and TRBJ2-2; D unresolved. Germline loops: CDR1 SSHAT, CDR2 FNYEAQ (reference sequence). This CDR3 is 16 amino acids long. CDR3 region: CASSSSPTQNTGELFF. CDR3 nucleotides: TGTGCTAGCAGCAGCAGCCCGACACAGAACACCGGGGAGCTGTTTTTT.

The chain has TRBV7-3 and TRBJ1-1; tentative D call: TRBD1 (5 bases). Per the germline V gene, CDR1 is SGHTA and CDR2 is FQGTGA. The germline V and J ends were trimmed by 5 bases and 2 bases, with 6 bases remaining between them. The CDR3 has 12 amino acids. The CDR3 is CASSDRNTEAFF. CDR3 DNA: TGTGCCAGCAGCGACAGAAACACTGAAGCTTTCTTT. Drawing the rest from reference TRBV7-3 and TRBJ1-1, the complete variable domain is GAGVSQTPSNKVTEKGKYVELRCDPISGHTALYWYRQSLGQGPEFLIYFQGTGAADDSGLPNDRFFAVRPEGSVSTLKIQRTERGDSAVYLCASSDRNTEAFFGQGTRLTVV.